What follows are 2 T cell receptor beta chains derived from one specimen sequenced in a study of blood T cell repertoires in COVID-19. Assay: immunoSEQ multiplex PCR; the TCRdb copy retains only in-frame clones and omits some. The data show about 280,000 clones, roughly nine tenths seen once. Sequenced material: PBMCs or T cells enriched from blood (not recorded which). The receptors were sampled from a woman in her forties who had recovered from COVID-19.

The chain has TRBV28 and TRBJ1-5; D possibly corresponds to TRBD1 (6 bases). V was cut by 10 bases and J by 5 bases, with 18 bases left in between. This CDR3 is built from 14 residues. The germline V gene has CDR1 MDHEN and CDR2 SYDVKM. This CDR3 is CATTPGHIYQPQHF. In DNA, the CDR3 is TGTGCCACCACACCGGGACATATTTATCAGCCCCAGCATTTT.

V is TRBV5-1 and J is TRBJ2-2; D is ambiguous. This CDR3 region has 14 residues. CDR1 SGHRS and CDR2 YFSETQ come from the germline V gene. Trimming stripped 4 bases from V and 4 bases from J, with 11 bases between. CDR3 coding DNA: TGCGCCAGCAGCCCGGCGGCGGTCACCGGGGAGCTGTTTTTT. This gives the protein CASSPAAVTGELFF.